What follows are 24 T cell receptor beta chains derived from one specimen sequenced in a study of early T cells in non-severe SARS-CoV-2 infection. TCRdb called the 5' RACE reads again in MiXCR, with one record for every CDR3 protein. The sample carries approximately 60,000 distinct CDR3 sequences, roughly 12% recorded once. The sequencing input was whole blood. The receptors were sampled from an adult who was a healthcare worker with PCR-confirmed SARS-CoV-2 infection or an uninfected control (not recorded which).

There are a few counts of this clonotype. CDR3 amino acids: CASSPPQERRQYF. The CDR3 DNA reads as TGTGCCAGCTCACCACCGCAGGAGCGACGGCAGTACTTC. The J gene is TRBJ2-7, the V gene TRBV18; no clear D. Germline CDR1 and CDR2: KGHSH and LQKENI. Trimming pared 0 bases from V and 9 bases from J, leaving 12 bases between. The CDR3 totals 13 residues.

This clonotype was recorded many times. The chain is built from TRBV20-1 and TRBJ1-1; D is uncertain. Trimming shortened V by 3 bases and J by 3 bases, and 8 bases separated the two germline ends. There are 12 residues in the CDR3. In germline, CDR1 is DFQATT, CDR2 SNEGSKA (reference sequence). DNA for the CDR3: TGCAGTGCTAGGAAGCCCCACACTGAAGCTTTCTTT. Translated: CSARKPHTEAFF.

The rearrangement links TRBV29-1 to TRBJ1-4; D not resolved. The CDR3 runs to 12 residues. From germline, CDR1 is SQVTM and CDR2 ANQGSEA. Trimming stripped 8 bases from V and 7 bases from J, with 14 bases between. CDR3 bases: TGCAGCACCCAAGGCGAGGGTGAAAAACTGTTTTTT. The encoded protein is CSTQGEGEKLFF. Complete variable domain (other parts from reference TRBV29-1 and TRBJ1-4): SAVISQKPSRDICQRGTSLTIQCQVDSQVTMMFWYRQQPGQSLTLIATANQGSEATYESGFVIDKFPISRPNLTFSTLTVSNMSPEDSSIYLCSTQGEGEKLFFGSGTQLSVL.

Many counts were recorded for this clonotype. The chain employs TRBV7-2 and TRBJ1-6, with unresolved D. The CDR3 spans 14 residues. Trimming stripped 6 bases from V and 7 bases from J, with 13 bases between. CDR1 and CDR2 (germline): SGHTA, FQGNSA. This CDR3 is CASRSGFGNSPLHF. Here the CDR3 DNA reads TGTGCCAGCAGGTCGGGCTTTGGGAATTCACCCCTCCACTTT.

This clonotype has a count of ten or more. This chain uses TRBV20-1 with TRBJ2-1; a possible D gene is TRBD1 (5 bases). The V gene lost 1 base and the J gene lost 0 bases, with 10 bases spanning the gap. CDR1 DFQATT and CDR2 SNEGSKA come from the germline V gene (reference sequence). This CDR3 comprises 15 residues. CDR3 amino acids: CSARGGPSSYNEQFF. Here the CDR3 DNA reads TGCAGTGCTAGAGGGGGCCCTAGCTCCTACAATGAGCAGTTCTTC.

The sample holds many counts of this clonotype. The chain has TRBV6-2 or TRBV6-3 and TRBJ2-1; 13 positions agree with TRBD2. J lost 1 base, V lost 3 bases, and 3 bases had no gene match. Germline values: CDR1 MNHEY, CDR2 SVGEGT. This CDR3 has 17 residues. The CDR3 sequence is CASSYGLAGASYNEQFF. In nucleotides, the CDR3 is TGTGCCAGCAGTTATGGACTAGCGGGAGCGTCCTACAATGAGCAGTTCTTC.

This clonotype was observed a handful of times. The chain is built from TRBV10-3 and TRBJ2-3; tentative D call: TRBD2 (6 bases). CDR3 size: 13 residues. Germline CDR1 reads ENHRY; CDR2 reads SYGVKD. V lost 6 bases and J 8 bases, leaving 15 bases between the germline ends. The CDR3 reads CAISTPTGGTQYF. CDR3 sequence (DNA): TGTGCCATCAGCACCCCAACCGGGGGTACGCAGTATTTT.

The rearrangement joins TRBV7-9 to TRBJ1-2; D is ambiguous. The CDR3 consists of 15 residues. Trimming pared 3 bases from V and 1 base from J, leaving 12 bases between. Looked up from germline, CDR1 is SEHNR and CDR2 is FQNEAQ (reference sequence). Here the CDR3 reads CASSFGTQDNYGYTF. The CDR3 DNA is TGTGCCAGCAGCTTTGGCACCCAGGATAACTATGGCTACACCTTC.

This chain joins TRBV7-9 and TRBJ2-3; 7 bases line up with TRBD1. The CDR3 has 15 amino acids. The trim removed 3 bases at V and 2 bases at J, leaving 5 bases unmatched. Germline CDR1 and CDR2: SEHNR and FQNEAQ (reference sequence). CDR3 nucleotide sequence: TGTGCCAGCAGCTTCTGGACAGGCGTCACAGATACGCAGTATTTT. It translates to CASSFWTGVTDTQYF.

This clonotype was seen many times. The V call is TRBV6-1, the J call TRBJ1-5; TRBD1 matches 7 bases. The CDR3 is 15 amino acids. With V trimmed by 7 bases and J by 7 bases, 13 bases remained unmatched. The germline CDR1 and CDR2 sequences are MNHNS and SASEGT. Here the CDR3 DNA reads TGTGCCAGCATTCCACAGGGGCCCGTTTCACAGCCCCAGCATTTT. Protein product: CASIPQGPVSQPQHF.

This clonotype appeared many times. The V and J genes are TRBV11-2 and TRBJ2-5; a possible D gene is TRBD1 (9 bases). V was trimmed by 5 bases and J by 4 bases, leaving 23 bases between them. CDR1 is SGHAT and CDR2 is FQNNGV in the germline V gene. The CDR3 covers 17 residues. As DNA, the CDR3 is TGTGCCAGCAGCCGATTCCCGGGACAGGGACTAGGAGAGACCCAGTACTTC. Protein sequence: CASSRFPGQGLGETQYF.

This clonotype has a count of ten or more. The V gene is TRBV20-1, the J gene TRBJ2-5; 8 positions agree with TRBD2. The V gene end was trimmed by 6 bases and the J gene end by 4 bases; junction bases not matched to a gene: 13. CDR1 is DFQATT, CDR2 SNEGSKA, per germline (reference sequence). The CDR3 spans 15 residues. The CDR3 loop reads CSAPIAGRGGETQYF. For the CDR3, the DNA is TGCAGTGCGCCGATAGCGGGGAGAGGGGGAGAGACCCAGTACTTC.

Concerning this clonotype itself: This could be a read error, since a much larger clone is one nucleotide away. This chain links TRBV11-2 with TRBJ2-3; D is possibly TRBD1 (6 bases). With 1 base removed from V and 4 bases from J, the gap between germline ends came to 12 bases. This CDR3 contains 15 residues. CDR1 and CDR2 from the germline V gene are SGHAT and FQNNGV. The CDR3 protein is CASSLGTARADTQYF. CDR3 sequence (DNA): TGTGCCAGCAGCTTAGGGACAGCAAGAGCAGATACGCAGTATTTT.

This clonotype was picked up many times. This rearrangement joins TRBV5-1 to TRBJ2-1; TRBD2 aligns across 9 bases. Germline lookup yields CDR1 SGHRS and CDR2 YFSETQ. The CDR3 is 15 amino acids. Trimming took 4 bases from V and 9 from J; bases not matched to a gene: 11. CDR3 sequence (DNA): TGCGCCAGCAGCCCTGGAGGGCTAGCGGGATCTGAGCAGTTCTTC. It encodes CASSPGGLAGSEQFF.

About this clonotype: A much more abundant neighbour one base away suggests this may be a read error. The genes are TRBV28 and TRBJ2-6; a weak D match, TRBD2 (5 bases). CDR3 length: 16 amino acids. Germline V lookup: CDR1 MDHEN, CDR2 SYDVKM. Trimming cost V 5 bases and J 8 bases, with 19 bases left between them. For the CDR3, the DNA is TGTGCCAGCAGTCGGAGCGATAAGGTCGGGACCAACGTCCTGACTTTC. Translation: CASSRSDKVGTNVLTF.

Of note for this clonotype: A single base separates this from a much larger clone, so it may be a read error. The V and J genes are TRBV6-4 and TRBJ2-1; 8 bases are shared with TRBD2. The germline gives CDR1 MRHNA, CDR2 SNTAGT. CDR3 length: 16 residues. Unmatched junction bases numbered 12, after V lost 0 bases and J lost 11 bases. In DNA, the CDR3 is TGTGCCAGCAGTGACTCAGTGACTAGCGTCGGGGATAAGCAGTTCTTC. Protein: CASSDSVTSVGDKQFF.

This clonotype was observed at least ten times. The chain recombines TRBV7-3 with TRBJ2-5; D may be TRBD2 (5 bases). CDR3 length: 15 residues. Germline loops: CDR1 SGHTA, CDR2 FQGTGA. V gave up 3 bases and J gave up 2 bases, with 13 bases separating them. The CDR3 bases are TGTGCCAGCAGCTTTAGAAGCACGGGGCAAGAGACCCAGTACTTC. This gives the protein CASSFRSTGQETQYF.

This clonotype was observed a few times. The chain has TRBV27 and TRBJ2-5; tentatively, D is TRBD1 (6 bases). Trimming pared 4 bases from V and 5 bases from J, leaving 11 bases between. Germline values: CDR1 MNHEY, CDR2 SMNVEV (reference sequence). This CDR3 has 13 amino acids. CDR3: CASSSTGSETQYF. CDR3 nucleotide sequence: TGTGCCAGCAGTTCCACAGGGTCGGAGACCCAGTACTTC.

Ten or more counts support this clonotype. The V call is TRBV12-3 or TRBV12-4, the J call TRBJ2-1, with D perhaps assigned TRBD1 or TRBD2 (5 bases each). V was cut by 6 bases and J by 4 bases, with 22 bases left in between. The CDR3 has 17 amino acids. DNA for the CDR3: TGTGCCAGCAGGGGGATCGACGGTGAGGGGCTTTACAATGAGCAGTTCTTC. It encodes CASRGIDGEGLYNEQFF.

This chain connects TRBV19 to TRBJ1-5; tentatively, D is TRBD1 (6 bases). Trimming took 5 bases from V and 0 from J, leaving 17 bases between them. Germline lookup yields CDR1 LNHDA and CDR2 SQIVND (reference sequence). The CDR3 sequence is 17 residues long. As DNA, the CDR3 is TGTGCCAGTAGTTATGGGGGACACGTCTTTAGCAATCAGCCCCAGCATTTT. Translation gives CASSYGGHVFSNQPQHF.

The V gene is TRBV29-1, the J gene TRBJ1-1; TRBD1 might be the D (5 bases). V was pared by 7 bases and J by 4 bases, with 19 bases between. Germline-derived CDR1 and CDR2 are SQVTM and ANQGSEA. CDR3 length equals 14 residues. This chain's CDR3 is CSAHRDPQATEAFF. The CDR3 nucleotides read TGCAGCGCCCACCGGGACCCGCAAGCCACTGAAGCTTTCTTT.

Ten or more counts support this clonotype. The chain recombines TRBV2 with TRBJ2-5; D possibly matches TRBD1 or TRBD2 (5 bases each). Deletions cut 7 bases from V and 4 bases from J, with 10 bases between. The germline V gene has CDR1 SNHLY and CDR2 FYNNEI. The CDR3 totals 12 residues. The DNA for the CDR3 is TGTGCCAGCAACCCAGGGAGAGAGACCCAGTACTTC. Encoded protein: CASNPGRETQYF.

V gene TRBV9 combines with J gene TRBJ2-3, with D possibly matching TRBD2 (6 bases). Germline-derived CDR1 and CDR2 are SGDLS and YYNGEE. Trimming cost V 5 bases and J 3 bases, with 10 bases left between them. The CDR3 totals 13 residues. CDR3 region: CASRPSATDTQYF. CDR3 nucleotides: TGTGCCAGCAGACCTAGCGCTACAGATACGCAGTATTTT.

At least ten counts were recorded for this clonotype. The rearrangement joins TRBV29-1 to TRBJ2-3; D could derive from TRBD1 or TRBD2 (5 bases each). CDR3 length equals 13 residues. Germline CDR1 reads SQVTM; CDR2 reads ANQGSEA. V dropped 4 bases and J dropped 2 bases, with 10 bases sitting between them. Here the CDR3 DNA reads TGCAGCGTTGGGGGGACCATCACAGATACGCAGTATTTT. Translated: CSVGGTITDTQYF.